These T cell receptor beta chains were read from a single sample in a study of blood T cells in healthy people across ages. TCRdb fed the 5' RACE reads into MiXCR, producing one record per CDR3 protein. The table includes about 1.6 million distinct CDR3 sequences, 30% to 40% detected once. The sequenced material came from blood. The source is a young woman in good health. CDR3s include the opening cysteine and the closing phenylalanine or tryptophan. The order of the fields is D gene, CDR3 length, clone size, J gene, V gene, CDR3 DNA, CDR3 protein. The D gene is left open where the match is weak. Expanded clones get a size class; other rows say once, few or many, or leave the size out.

D gene: .
CDR3 length: 15
clone size: few
J gene: TRBJ1-5
V gene: TRBV20-1
CDR3 DNA: TGCAGTGCTACCCCCCTTGGGTATAGCAATCAGCCCCAGCATTTT
CDR3 protein: CSATPLGYSNQPQHF

D gene: .
CDR3 length: 15
clone size: .
J gene: TRBJ1-1
V gene: TRBV20-1
CDR3 DNA: TGCAGTGCTAGAGATTTAAGGCAGAGTAACACTGAAGCTTTCTTT
CDR3 protein: CSARDLRQSNTEAFF

D gene: .
CDR3 length: 15
clone size: few
J gene: TRBJ1-6
V gene: TRBV7-9
CDR3 DNA: TGTGCCAGCAGCTACCGGGACTTGTCGATTTCACCCCTCCACTTT
CDR3 protein: CASSYRDLSISPLHF

D gene: .
CDR3 length: 16
clone size: .
J gene: TRBJ2-6
V gene: TRBV2
CDR3 DNA: TGTGCCAGCAGTGAAAGGGGCTTCCCTGGGGCCAACGTCCTGACTTTC
CDR3 protein: CASSERGFPGANVLTF

D gene: .
CDR3 length: 15
clone size: .
J gene: TRBJ2-1
V gene: TRBV6-6
CDR3 DNA: TGTGTCAGCAGTTCCGGGCAGGGTCTCGACAATGAGCAGTTCTTC
CDR3 protein: CVSSSGQGLDNEQFF

D gene: TRBD2
CDR3 length: 14
clone size: .
J gene: TRBJ2-7
V gene: TRBV7-6
CDR3 DNA: TGTGCCAGCAGCTCCATGCCCGGGGGGAGGGAGCAGTACTTC
CDR3 protein: CASSSMPGGREQYF

D gene: .
CDR3 length: 12
clone size: few
J gene: TRBJ2-7
V gene: TRBV20-1
CDR3 DNA: TGCAGTGCTAGAGAACTAGTTGACGAGCAGTACTTC
CDR3 protein: CSARELVDEQYF

D gene: .
CDR3 length: 14
clone size: .
J gene: TRBJ1-5
V gene: TRBV25-1
CDR3 DNA: TGTGCCAGCAGTGAAGCTTGGGCGGGTCAGCCCCAGCATTTT
CDR3 protein: CASSEAWAGQPQHF

D gene: .
CDR3 length: 17
clone size: .
J gene: TRBJ2-1
V gene: TRBV6-2/TRBV6-3
CDR3 DNA: TGTGCCAGCAGTTTTCGGCCGCCTGGGGCTTATAACAATGAGCAGTTCTTC
CDR3 protein: CASSFRPPGAYNNEQFF

D gene: TRBD1
CDR3 length: 14
clone size: few
J gene: TRBJ1-1
V gene: TRBV10-3
CDR3 DNA: TGTGCCATCAGGGGGACAGTAGCGGACACTGAAGCTTTCTTT
CDR3 protein: CAIRGTVADTEAFF

D gene: TRBD2
CDR3 length: 15
clone size: few
J gene: TRBJ2-1
V gene: TRBV6-2/TRBV6-3
CDR3 DNA: TGTGCCAGCAGTTACTCCAGCGGGGGGGCCAGTGAGCAGTTCTTC
CDR3 protein: CASSYSSGGASEQFF

D gene: .
CDR3 length: 13
clone size: .
J gene: TRBJ1-4
V gene: TRBV27
CDR3 DNA: TGTGCCAGCAGTTTATTTTCTAATGAAAAACTGTTTTTT
CDR3 protein: CASSLFSNEKLFF

D gene: .
CDR3 length: 15
clone size: .
J gene: TRBJ2-3
V gene: TRBV24-1
CDR3 DNA: TGTGCCACCAGTGATCCTTCAGGGGCTGCAGATACGCAGTATTTT
CDR3 protein: CATSDPSGAADTQYF

D gene: .
CDR3 length: 13
clone size: many
J gene: TRBJ2-5
V gene: TRBV18
CDR3 DNA: TGTGCCAGCAGCCCCAGGACGGAAGAGACCCAGTACTTC
CDR3 protein: CASSPRTEETQYF

D gene: .
CDR3 length: 18
clone size: few
J gene: TRBJ2-1
V gene: TRBV4-1
CDR3 DNA: TGCGCCAGCAGCCAAGACGGGGGCGTAGCCTTCATCTACAATGAGCAGTTCTTC
CDR3 protein: CASSQDGGVAFIYNEQFF

D gene: .
CDR3 length: 15
clone size: .
J gene: TRBJ2-1
V gene: TRBV24-1
CDR3 DNA: TGTGCCACCAGTGACCCCGGGTATTTGGGCAATGAGCAGTTCTTC
CDR3 protein: CATSDPGYLGNEQFF

D gene: .
CDR3 length: 17
clone size: few
J gene: TRBJ2-6
V gene: TRBV4-1
CDR3 DNA: TGCGCCAGCAGCCAAATACAAGTAAGCTCTGGGGCCAACGTCCTGACTTTC
CDR3 protein: CASSQIQVSSGANVLTF

D gene: .
CDR3 length: 12
clone size: .
J gene: TRBJ2-2
V gene: TRBV27
CDR3 DNA: TGTGCCAGCAGTTGGGGCCCCGGGGAGCTGTTTTTT
CDR3 protein: CASSWGPGELFF

D gene: TRBD1
CDR3 length: 14
clone size: .
J gene: TRBJ2-4
V gene: TRBV7-9
CDR3 DNA: TGTGCCAGCAGCTTTGGGACAGGGGGTGACATTCAGTACTTC
CDR3 protein: CASSFGTGGDIQYF